These T cell receptor beta chains were read from a single sample in a study of early T cells in non-severe SARS-CoV-2 infection. TCRdb re-analysed the 5' RACE reads in MiXCR, keeping a single row per CDR3 protein. The top ten hold under 2% of the sample, which has tens of thousands of distinct CDR3 sequences, 12% seen once. The sample comprised whole blood. The receptors originated from an adult who was a healthcare worker with PCR-confirmed SARS-CoV-2 infection or an uninfected control (not recorded which). CDR3s include the opening cysteine and the closing phenylalanine or tryptophan. The D gene is left open where the match is weak. Not all rows give a size; the values are once, few, many and, for expanded clones, a class.

. | . | TRBJ1-5 | TRBV20-1 | TGCAGTGCGCCCCGAGGTGGGGGGTTTAGCAATCAGCCCCAGCATTTT | CSAPRGGGFSNQPQHF
few | . | TRBJ1-3 | TRBV12-3/TRBV12-4 | TGTGCCAGCAGTTTTAGGTGGGAAAACACCATATATTTT | CASSFRWENTIYF
many | . | TRBJ2-1 | TRBV29-1 | TGCAGCGGGGTGAACAATGAGCAGTTCTTC | CSGVNNEQFF
many | TRBD1 | TRBJ2-5 | TRBV9 | TGTGCCAGCAGCTCCGGACAGGGGAGAGAGACCCAGTACTTC | CASSSGQGRETQYF
. | . | TRBJ2-3 | TRBV6-2/TRBV6-3 | TGTGCCAGCAGTTCTCCCCGGTGGTGGAGCACAGATACGCAGTATTTT | CASSSPRWWSTDTQYF
many | . | TRBJ1-1 | TRBV6-5 | TGTGCCAGCAGACCCTCCGAGGTGAGGGGCACTGAAGCTTTCTTT | CASRPSEVRGTEAFF
many | . | TRBJ1-5 | TRBV4-1 | TGCGCCAGCAGCCAAGGCGGGACCAACTATCAGCCCCAGCATTTT | CASSQGGTNYQPQHF
few | TRBD1 | TRBJ2-7 | TRBV7-9 | TGTGCCAGCAGCACCGATTCGACAGGGGCTGTCCACGAGCAGTACTTC | CASSTDSTGAVHEQYF
. | . | TRBJ2-7 | TRBV5-5 | TGTGCCAGCAGCCAACCTTGGCAGGTGGGTTTGTACTTC | CASSQPWQVGLYF
many | . | TRBJ2-7 | TRBV5-1 | TGCGCCAGCAGCTCTGGGACCCCGGACTCCTACGAGCAGTACTTC | CASSSGTPDSYEQYF
. | . | TRBJ2-2 | TRBV11-2 | TGTGCCAGCAGCTCCCGGACAGCCCTGAACACCGGGGAGCTGTTTTTT | CASSSRTALNTGELFF
. | . | TRBJ2-7 | TRBV15 | TGTGCCACCAGCAGAGATCGGAGCTCCTACGAGCAGTACTTC | CATSRDRSSYEQYF